Only one count was recorded for the clone carrying this T cell receptor (beta chain). Antigen specificity is unknown. Average purity of the negatively selected CD4+ T cells was 97.7%. Data came from immunoSEQ multiplex PCR; TCRdb stores just in-frame clones and leaves some out. The table records fewer than 95,000 clones, roughly nine tenths of them present only once. This specimen belongs to a study of T cell repertoires and HLA-DP antigens. General study results and limits: Antigen presentation used HeLa cells, with total CD4+ cells responding. Against one allele, clones undetected before culture averaged approximately 39%; against the other, 50.6%.

This CDR3 has 18 residues. Unmatched junction bases numbered 13, after V lost 3 bases and J lost 2 bases. Germline CDR1 is SGHDN and CDR2 is FVKESK. The V gene is TRBV14, the J gene TRBJ2-7; TRBD2 agrees at 10 bases. This TCR came from a man aged 45-60 years in good health and CMV-seronegative. Input material: CD4+ T cells from PBMCs. The CDR3 is CASSHHAGLAGVPYEQYF. The CDR3 nucleotides are TGTGCCAGCAGCCACCACGCCGGGCTAGCGGGAGTTCCCTACGAGCAGTACTTC.